This is a list of T cell receptor beta chains from one sample in a study of T cells after yellow fever vaccination. TCRdb used MiXCR to reprocess the 5' RACE reads, holding one entry per CDR3 protein. The repertoire has 80,000 to 100,000 distinct CDR3 sequences, 7.5% to 10% of them found once; the top ten carry 16%. The starting material was CD8+ T cells not binding an NS4B(214-222) dextramer, sorted from PBMCs, obtained less than 16 days after the first yellow fever vaccination. Source of these receptors: a man between 18 and 35 years old who received the YFV17D yellow fever vaccine. The CDR3 runs from the conserved cysteine through the conserved F or W. D genes are given only for firm matches. Expanded clones are given a class, and other clones once, few, many or no size at all.

d_gene: TRBD1; v_gene: TRBV11-2; abundance: many; j_gene: TRBJ2-3; CDR3aa: CASSFGDRAAF; CDR3nt: TGTGCCAGCAGCTTTGGGGACAGGGCCGCGTTT
d_gene: NA; v_gene: TRBV5-6; abundance: few; j_gene: TRBJ2-5; CDR3aa: CASSLESERATQYF; CDR3nt: TGTGCCAGCAGCTTGGAGTCGGAGAGGGCGACCCAGTACTTC
d_gene: NA; v_gene: TRBV12-3/TRBV12-4; abundance: NA; j_gene: TRBJ1-2; CDR3aa: CASSLSYTGDYGYTF; CDR3nt: TGTGCCAGCAGTTTATCTTATACCGGGGACTATGGCTACACCTTC
d_gene: TRBD2; v_gene: TRBV7-2; abundance: few; j_gene: TRBJ2-3; CDR3aa: CASSSQLAGGRYTQYF; CDR3nt: TGTGCCAGCAGCTCACAACTAGCGGGGGGGCGGTATACGCAGTATTTT
d_gene: NA; v_gene: TRBV29-1; abundance: few; j_gene: TRBJ2-7; CDR3aa: CSVARDNSYEQYF; CDR3nt: TGCAGCGTAGCCCGGGACAACTCCTACGAGCAGTACTTC
d_gene: NA; v_gene: TRBV7-9; abundance: few; j_gene: TRBJ2-6; CDR3aa: CASHSSYSGANVLTF; CDR3nt: TGTGCCAGCCACAGTTCCTACTCTGGGGCCAACGTCCTGACTTTC
d_gene: NA; v_gene: TRBV7-6; abundance: few; j_gene: TRBJ2-5; CDR3aa: CASSLVRTGETQYF; CDR3nt: TGTGCCAGCAGCTTAGTCCGGACGGGGGAGACCCAGTACTTC
d_gene: NA; v_gene: TRBV9; abundance: once; j_gene: TRBJ2-1; CDR3aa: CASSVPEQGPLNEQFF; CDR3nt: TGTGCCAGCAGCGTACCTGAACAGGGCCCGCTCAATGAGCAGTTCTTC
d_gene: NA; v_gene: TRBV28; abundance: NA; j_gene: TRBJ2-3; CDR3aa: CASSLELQDTQYF; CDR3nt: TGTGCCAGCAGTTTAGAACTCCAAGATACGCAGTATTTT
d_gene: TRBD1; v_gene: TRBV4-3; abundance: many; j_gene: TRBJ1-2; CDR3aa: CASSQETGTAYGYTF; CDR3nt: TGCGCCAGCAGCCAGGAGACTGGGACAGCCTATGGCTACACCTTC
d_gene: TRBD1; v_gene: TRBV5-4; abundance: NA; j_gene: TRBJ2-3; CDR3aa: CASSPGQGANTQYF; CDR3nt: TGTGCCAGCAGCCCCGGACAGGGGGCAAATACGCAGTATTTT
d_gene: NA; v_gene: TRBV12-3/TRBV12-4; abundance: NA; j_gene: TRBJ2-3; CDR3aa: CASSLGALVSTDTQYF; CDR3nt: TGTGCCAGCAGTTTGGGGGCCCTAGTAAGCACAGATACGCAGTATTTT
d_gene: NA; v_gene: TRBV4-1; abundance: few; j_gene: TRBJ2-7; CDR3aa: CASSQGSLRSYEQYF; CDR3nt: TGCGCCAGCAGCCAAGGATCCCTCAGATCCTACGAGCAGTACTTC
d_gene: NA; v_gene: TRBV4-3; abundance: few; j_gene: TRBJ1-5; CDR3aa: CASSQDVSGDQPQHF; CDR3nt: TGCGCCAGCAGCCAAGATGTTTCGGGGGATCAGCCCCAGCATTTT
d_gene: NA; v_gene: TRBV4-1; abundance: few; j_gene: TRBJ1-6; CDR3aa: CASSQALKSSYNSPLHF; CDR3nt: TGCGCCAGCAGCCAAGCTTTAAAGAGCTCCTATAATTCACCCCTCCACTTT
d_gene: TRBD1; v_gene: TRBV27; abundance: few; j_gene: TRBJ1-3; CDR3aa: CASSPAGGLGNTIYF; CDR3nt: TGTGCCAGCAGTCCAGCAGGGGGCCTTGGAAACACCATATATTTT
d_gene: TRBD1; v_gene: TRBV7-9; abundance: NA; j_gene: TRBJ2-5; CDR3aa: CASSPHDRETDQETQYF; CDR3nt: TGTGCCAGCAGCCCTCACGACAGGGAGACGGACCAAGAGACCCAGTACTTC
d_gene: NA; v_gene: TRBV6-5; abundance: few; j_gene: TRBJ2-1; CDR3aa: CASSYGGLTHYNEQFF; CDR3nt: TGTGCCAGCAGTTACGGGGGACTCACACATTACAATGAGCAGTTCTTC
d_gene: TRBD2; v_gene: TRBV6-2/TRBV6-3; abundance: many; j_gene: TRBJ2-2; CDR3aa: CASSTGGTGELFF; CDR3nt: TGTGCCAGCAGTACGGGGGGTACCGGGGAGCTGTTTTTT
d_gene: NA; v_gene: TRBV27; abundance: NA; j_gene: TRBJ2-2; CDR3aa: CASSTGYANTGELFF; CDR3nt: TGTGCCAGCAGTACAGGATATGCTAACACCGGGGAGCTGTTTTTT
d_gene: NA; v_gene: TRBV15; abundance: NA; j_gene: TRBJ2-7; CDR3aa: CATSRDRADEQYF; CDR3nt: TGTGCCACCAGCAGAGATAGAGCTGACGAGCAGTACTTC
d_gene: NA; v_gene: TRBV11-2; abundance: NA; j_gene: TRBJ1-2; CDR3aa: CASSLDLSPSRGYTF; CDR3nt: TGTGCCAGCAGCTTAGATCTGTCCCCGTCCAGGGGCTACACCTTC
d_gene: TRBD1; v_gene: TRBV9; abundance: NA; j_gene: TRBJ2-3; CDR3aa: CASTGDPGQGRTDTQYF; CDR3nt: TGTGCCAGCACCGGGGATCCGGGACAGGGTAGAACAGATACGCAGTATTTT
d_gene: NA; v_gene: TRBV6-2/TRBV6-3; abundance: few; j_gene: TRBJ2-7; CDR3aa: CASTGSSYEQYF; CDR3nt: TGTGCCAGCACGGGGAGCTCCTACGAGCAGTACTTC
d_gene: NA; v_gene: TRBV5-5; abundance: NA; j_gene: TRBJ1-5; CDR3aa: CASSLGGLQPQHF; CDR3nt: TGTGCCAGCAGCTTGGGGGGTCTCCAGCCCCAGCATTTT
d_gene: TRBD1; v_gene: TRBV5-8; abundance: few; j_gene: TRBJ2-7; CDR3aa: CASSSDRGPYEQYF; CDR3nt: TGTGCCAGCAGCTCGGACAGGGGTCCCTACGAGCAGTACTTC
d_gene: TRBD1; v_gene: TRBV4-2; abundance: few; j_gene: TRBJ1-2; CDR3aa: CASSAGQGVGYTF; CDR3nt: TGTGCCAGCAGCGCGGGACAGGGGGTGGGCTACACCTTC